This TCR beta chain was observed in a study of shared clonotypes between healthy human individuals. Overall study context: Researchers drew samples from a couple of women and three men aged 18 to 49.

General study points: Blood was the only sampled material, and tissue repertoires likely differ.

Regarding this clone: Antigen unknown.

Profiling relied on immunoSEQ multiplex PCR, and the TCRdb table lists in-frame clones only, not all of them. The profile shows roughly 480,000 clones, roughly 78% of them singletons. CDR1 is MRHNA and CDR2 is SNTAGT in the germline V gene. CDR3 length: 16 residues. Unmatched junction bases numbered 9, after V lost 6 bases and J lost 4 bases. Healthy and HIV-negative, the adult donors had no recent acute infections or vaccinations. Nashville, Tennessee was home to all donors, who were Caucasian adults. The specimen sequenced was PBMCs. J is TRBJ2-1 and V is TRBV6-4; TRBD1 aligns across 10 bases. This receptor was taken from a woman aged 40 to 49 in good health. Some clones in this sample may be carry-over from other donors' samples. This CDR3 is CASSLHGTGDYNEQFF. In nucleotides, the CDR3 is TGTGCCAGCAGCCTCCATGGGACAGGGGATTACAATGAGCAGTTCTTC.